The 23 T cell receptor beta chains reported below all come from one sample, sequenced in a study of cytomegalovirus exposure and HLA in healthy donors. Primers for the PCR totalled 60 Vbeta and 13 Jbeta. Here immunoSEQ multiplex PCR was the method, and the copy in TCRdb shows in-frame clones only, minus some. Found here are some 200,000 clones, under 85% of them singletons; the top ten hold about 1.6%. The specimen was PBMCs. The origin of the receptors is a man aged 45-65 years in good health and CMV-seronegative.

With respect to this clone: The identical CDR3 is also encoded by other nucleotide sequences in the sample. The CDR3 loop is CASSVDRGLDTQYF. In DNA, the CDR3 is TGTGCCAGTAGTGTGGATAGGGGGCTGGATACGCAGTATTTT. The chain couples TRBV19 to TRBJ2-3; 7 bases fit TRBD1. V shed 5 bases and J 6 bases; nucleotides not matched to a gene: 8. The CDR3 covers 14 residues. Germline assignment: CDR1 LNHDA and CDR2 SQIVND (reference sequence).

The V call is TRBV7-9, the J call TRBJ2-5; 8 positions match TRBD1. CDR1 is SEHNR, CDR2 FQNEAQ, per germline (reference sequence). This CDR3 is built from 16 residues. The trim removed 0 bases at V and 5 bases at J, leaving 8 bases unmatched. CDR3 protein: CASSLAGQGAGETQYF. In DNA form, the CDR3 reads TGTGCCAGCAGCTTAGCGGGGCAGGGGGCTGGGGAGACCCAGTACTTC.

The CDR3: CASSPGQGTSGSSYEQYF. In DNA form, the CDR3 reads TGTGCCAGCTCTCCGGGACAGGGGACTAGCGGAAGCTCCTACGAGCAGTACTTC. The chain carries TRBV18 and TRBJ2-7; a possible D gene is TRBD2 (11 bases). Germline loops: CDR1 KGHSH, CDR2 LQKENI. With 6 bases removed from V and 0 bases from J, the gap between germline ends came to 24 bases. CDR3 length: 18 residues.

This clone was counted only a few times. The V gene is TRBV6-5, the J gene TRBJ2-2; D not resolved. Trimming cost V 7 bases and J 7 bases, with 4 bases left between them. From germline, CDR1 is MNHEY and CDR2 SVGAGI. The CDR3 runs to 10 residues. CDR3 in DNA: TGTGCCAGCAAGAGCGGGGAGCTGTTTTTT. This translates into CASKSGELFF.

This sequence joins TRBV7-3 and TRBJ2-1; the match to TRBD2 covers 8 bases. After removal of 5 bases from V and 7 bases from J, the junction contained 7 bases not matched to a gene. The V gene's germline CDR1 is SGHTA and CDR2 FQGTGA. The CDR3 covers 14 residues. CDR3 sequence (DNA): TGTGCCAGCAGCACGGGACTAGATATGAATGAGCAGTTCTTC. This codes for CASSTGLDMNEQFF.

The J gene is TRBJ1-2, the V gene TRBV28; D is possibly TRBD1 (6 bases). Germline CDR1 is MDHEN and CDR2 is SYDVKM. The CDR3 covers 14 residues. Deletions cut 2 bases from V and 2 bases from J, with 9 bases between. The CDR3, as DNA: TGTGCCAGCAGTTTACCAGGGGAGAACTATGGCTACACCTTC. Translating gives CASSLPGENYGYTF.

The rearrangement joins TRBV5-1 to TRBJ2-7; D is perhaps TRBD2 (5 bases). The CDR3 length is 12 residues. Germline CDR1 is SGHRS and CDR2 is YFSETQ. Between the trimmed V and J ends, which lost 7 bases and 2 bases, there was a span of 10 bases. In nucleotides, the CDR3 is TGCGCCAGCCGGACGGGAACCTACGAGCAGTACTTC. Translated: CASRTGTYEQYF.

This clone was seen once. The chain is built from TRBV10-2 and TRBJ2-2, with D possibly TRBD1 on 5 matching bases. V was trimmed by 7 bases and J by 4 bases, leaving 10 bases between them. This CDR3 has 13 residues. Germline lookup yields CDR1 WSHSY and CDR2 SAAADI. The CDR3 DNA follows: TGCGCCAGCACCAGGGTTGGCACCGGGGAGCTGTTTTTT. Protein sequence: CASTRVGTGELFF.

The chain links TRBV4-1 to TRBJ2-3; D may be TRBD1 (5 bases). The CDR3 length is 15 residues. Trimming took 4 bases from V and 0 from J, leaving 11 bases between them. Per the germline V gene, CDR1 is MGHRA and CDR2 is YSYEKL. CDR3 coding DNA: TGCGCCAGCAGCCGGTGGGGCTTAAGCACAGATACGCAGTATTTT. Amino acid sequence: CASSRWGLSTDTQYF.

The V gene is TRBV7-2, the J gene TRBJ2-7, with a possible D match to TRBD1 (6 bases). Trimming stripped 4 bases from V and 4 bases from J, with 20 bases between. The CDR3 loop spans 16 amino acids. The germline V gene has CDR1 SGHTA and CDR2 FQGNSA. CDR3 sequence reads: CASSSTGTRQIYEQYF. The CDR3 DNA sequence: TGTGCCAGCAGCTCCACCGGGACAAGACAGATTTACGAGCAGTACTTC.

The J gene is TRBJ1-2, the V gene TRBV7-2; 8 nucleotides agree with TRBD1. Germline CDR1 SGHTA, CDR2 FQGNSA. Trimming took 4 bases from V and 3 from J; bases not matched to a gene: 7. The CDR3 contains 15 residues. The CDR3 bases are TGTGCCAGCAGCTCGCCGACAGGGGATTACTATGGCTACACCTTC. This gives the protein CASSSPTGDYYGYTF.

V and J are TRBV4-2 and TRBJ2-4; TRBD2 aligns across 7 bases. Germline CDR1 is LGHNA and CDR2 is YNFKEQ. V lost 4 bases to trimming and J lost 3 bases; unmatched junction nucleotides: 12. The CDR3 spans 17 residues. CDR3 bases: TGTGCCAGCAGCCCCAGTCTTGCGGGAGATAGCAAAAACATTCAGTACTTC. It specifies CASSPSLAGDSKNIQYF.

The CDR3 spells CASSQRLARVETQYF. The CDR3 region has the DNA TGCGCCAGCAGCCAAAGACTAGCGAGGGTAGAGACCCAGTACTTC. The chain joins TRBV4-3 to TRBJ2-5, with 8 nucleotides matching TRBD2. Germline CDR1 and CDR2: LGHNA and YSLEER. V shed 2 bases, J shed 4 bases, and the junction held 6 bases outside the gene matches. The CDR3 runs to 15 residues.

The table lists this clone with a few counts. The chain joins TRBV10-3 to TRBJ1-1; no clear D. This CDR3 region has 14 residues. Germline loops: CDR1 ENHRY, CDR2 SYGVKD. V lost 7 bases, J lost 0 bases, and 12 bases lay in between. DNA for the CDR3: TGTGCCATCAAGAGGGAAGATATGAACACTGAAGCTTTCTTT. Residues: CAIKREDMNTEAFF.

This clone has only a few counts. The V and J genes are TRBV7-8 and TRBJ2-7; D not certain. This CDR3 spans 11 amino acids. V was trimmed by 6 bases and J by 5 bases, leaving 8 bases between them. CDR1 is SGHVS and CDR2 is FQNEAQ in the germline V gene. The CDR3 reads CASSSRNEQYF. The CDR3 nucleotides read TGTGCCAGCAGTTCCAGGAACGAGCAGTACTTC. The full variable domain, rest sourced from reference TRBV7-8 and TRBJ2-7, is GAGVSQSPRYKVAKRGQDVALRCDPISGHVSLFWYQQALGQGPEFLTYFQNEAQLDKSGLPSDRFFAERPEGSVSTLKIQRTQQEDSAVYLCASSSRNEQYFGPGTRLTVT.

The CDR3 spells CASSEQWRLATNEKLFF. In DNA, the CDR3 is TGTGCCAGCAGTGAACAGTGGCGGCTTGCAACTAATGAAAAACTGTTTTTT. The rearrangement uses TRBV2 and TRBJ1-4; D is uncertain. The CDR3 loop spans 17 amino acids. V lost 2 bases, J lost 0 bases, and 13 bases lay in between. Germline V gene sequence: CDR1 SNHLY, CDR2 FYNNEI.

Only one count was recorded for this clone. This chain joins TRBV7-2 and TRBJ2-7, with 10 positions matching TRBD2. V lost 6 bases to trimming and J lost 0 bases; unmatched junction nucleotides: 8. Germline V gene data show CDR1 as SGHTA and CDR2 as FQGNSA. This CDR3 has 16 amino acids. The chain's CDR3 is CASRQQTSGPSYEQYF. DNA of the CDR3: TGTGCCAGCAGACAACAGACTAGCGGGCCCTCCTACGAGCAGTACTTC.

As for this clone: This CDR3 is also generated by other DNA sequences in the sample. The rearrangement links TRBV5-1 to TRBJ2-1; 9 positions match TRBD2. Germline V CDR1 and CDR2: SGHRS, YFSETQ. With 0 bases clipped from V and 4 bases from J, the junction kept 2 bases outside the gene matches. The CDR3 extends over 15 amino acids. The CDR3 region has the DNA TGCGCCAGCAGCTTGGTGGCGGGAGGGTACAATGAGCAGTTCTTC. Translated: CASSLVAGGYNEQFF.

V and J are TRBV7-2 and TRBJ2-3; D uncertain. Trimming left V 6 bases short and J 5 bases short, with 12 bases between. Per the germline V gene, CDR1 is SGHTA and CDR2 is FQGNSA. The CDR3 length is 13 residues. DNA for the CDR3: TGTGCCAGCAGAATGTCCCTTGTAGATACGCAGTATTTT. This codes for CASRMSLVDTQYF.

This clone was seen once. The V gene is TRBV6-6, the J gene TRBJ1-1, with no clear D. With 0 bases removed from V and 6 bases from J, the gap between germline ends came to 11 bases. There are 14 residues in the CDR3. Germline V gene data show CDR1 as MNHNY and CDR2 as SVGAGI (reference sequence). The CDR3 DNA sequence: TGTGCCAGCAGTTACTCAGACTACAAGGCTGAAGCTTTCTTT. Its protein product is CASSYSDYKAEAFF.

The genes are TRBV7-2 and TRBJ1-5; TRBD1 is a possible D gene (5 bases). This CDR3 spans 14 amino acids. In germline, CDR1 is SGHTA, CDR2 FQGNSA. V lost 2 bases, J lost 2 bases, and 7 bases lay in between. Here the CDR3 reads CASSLSRGNQPQHF. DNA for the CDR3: TGTGCCAGCAGCTTATCCAGGGGCAATCAGCCCCAGCATTTT.

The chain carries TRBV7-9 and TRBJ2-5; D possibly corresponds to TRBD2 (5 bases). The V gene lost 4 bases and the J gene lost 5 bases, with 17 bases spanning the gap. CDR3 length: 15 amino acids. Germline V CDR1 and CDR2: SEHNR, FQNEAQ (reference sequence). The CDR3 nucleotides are TGTGCCAGCAGCTCGTCTAAAGAGGGCCGGGAGACCCAGTACTTC. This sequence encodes CASSSSKEGRETQYF.

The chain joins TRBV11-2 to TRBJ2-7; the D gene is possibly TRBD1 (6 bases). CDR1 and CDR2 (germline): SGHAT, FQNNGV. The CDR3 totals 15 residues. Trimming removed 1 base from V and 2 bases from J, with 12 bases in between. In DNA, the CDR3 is TGTGCCAGCAGCTTAGTAACAGGGAGTACCTACGAGCAGTACTTC. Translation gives CASSLVTGSTYEQYF.